These 23 T cell receptor beta chains were sequenced from one sample in a study of cytomegalovirus exposure and HLA in healthy donors. The PCR ran on 60 Vbeta and 13 Jbeta primers. TCRdb keeps only in-frame clones here, not all; method: immunoSEQ multiplex PCR. The sample lists about 170,000 clones, approximately 78% seen once, with 0.9% to 1% in the top ten. Sequenced: PBMCs. Every receptor here comes from a girl aged 2-15 years in good health and CMV-seropositive.

The rearrangement links TRBV7-8 to TRBJ2-7; 7 bases line up with TRBD2. There are 16 residues in the CDR3. CDR1 is SGHVS, CDR2 FQNEAQ, per germline. Trimming removed 5 bases from V and 3 bases from J; junction bases left unmatched: 13. CDR3 amino acids: CASSPKGRDYYYEQYF. The CDR3 DNA follows: TGTGCCAGCAGCCCGAAGGGCCGGGACTACTACTACGAGCAGTACTTC.

CDR3 amino acids: CASRSPLKGVGGYTF. CDR3 bases: TGTGCCAGCAGATCCCCCCTTAAGGGAGTAGGTGGCTACACCTTC. This rearrangement joins TRBV27 to TRBJ1-2; no definite D call. Germline assignment: CDR1 MNHEY and CDR2 SMNVEV (reference sequence). V lost 6 bases to trimming and J lost 7 bases, with 21 bases between them. CDR3 size: 15 residues.

Comments on this clone: Relative to the germline gene, one junction end is altered; a read error may explain this. The V call is TRBV7-7, the J call TRBJ2-5; possible D gene TRBD2, 6 bases. CDR1 and CDR2 from the germline V gene are SSHAT and FNYEAQ (reference sequence). This CDR3 spans 12 amino acids. CDR3 sequence: CASSPAGETQYF. The CDR3 nucleotides are TGTGCTAGCAGCCCAGCGGGAGAGACCCAGTACTTC.

This chain joins TRBV6-1 and TRBJ2-7; the D is unclear. Germline V gives CDR1 MNHNS, CDR2 SASEGT. There are 16 residues in the CDR3. V lost 4 bases and J lost 0, with 16 bases in between. The CDR3 bases are TGTGCCAGCAGTGGCACCCGTCTAGGCAGCTCCTACGAGCAGTACTTC. Encoded protein: CASSGTRLGSSYEQYF.

This clone was counted once. The chain links TRBV27 to TRBJ2-7; D is perhaps TRBD1 (5 bases). CDR1 and CDR2 (germline): MNHEY, SMNVEV (reference sequence). This CDR3 has 14 amino acids. V gave up 3 bases and J gave up 2 bases, with 11 bases separating them. CDR3 nucleotide sequence: TGTGCCAGCAGTTTCGTGGGGCCGGCCTACGAGCAGTACTTC. Encoded protein: CASSFVGPAYEQYF.

The chain recombines TRBV4-2 with TRBJ2-2; a weak D match, TRBD1 (5 bases). The CDR3 has 14 amino acids. V lost 0 bases and J 5 bases, leaving 7 bases between the germline ends. Per germline, CDR1 LGHNA and CDR2 YNFKEQ. CDR3 amino acids: CASSQEQETGELFF. In DNA, the CDR3 is TGTGCCAGCAGCCAAGAACAGGAGACCGGGGAGCTGTTTTTT.

The chain recombines TRBV28 with TRBJ2-3; TRBD2 aligns across 14 bases. CDR1 MDHEN and CDR2 SYDVKM come from the germline V gene. Losses at the gene ends were 5 bases for V and 2 bases for J; bases not matched to a gene: 6. The CDR3 runs 17 residues. In nucleotides, the CDR3 is TGTGCCAGCAGTCATCGACTAGCGGGAGGGGACACAGATACGCAGTATTTT. Residues: CASSHRLAGGDTDTQYF.

The chain links TRBV7-9 to TRBJ1-2, with D hard to call. The CDR3 totals 15 residues. Germline lookup yields CDR1 SEHNR and CDR2 FQNEAQ (reference sequence). Trimming cost V 0 bases and J 3 bases, with 11 bases left between them. CDR3 sequence reads: CASSLAYREHYGYTF. DNA for the CDR3: TGTGCCAGCAGCTTAGCGTACCGGGAACACTATGGCTACACCTTC.

The chain recombines TRBV6-1 with TRBJ2-2; TRBD1 matches 12 bases. This CDR3 comprises 15 residues. After removal of 0 bases from V and 10 bases from J, the junction contained 3 bases not matched to a gene. Germline values: CDR1 MNHNS, CDR2 SASEGT. The DNA of the CDR3 is TGTGCCAGCAGTGAAGCGGGGACAGGGGGCGTGGAGCTGTTTTTT. Translating gives CASSEAGTGGVELFF.

The rearrangement links TRBV6-5 to TRBJ2-3; 8 nucleotides line up with TRBD2. Germline CDR1 MNHEY, CDR2 SVGAGI. This CDR3 spans 16 amino acids. With V trimmed by 0 bases and J by 6 bases, 8 bases remained unmatched. CDR3 nucleotides: TGTGCCAGCAGTTACTCCCTAGCGGGCCAAGGGGATACGCAGTATTTT. This translates into CASSYSLAGQGDTQYF.

The chain employs TRBV10-3 and TRBJ2-3; a possible D gene is TRBD2 (6 bases). The germline CDR1 and CDR2 sequences are ENHRY and SYGVKD. The ends were cut back, 7 bases at V and 4 bases at J, with 15 bases in the middle. The CDR3 covers 14 residues. CDR3 coding DNA: TGTGCCATCACCTCGGGGGACGCTCCAGATACGCAGTATTTT. Its translation is CAITSGDAPDTQYF.

The chain combines TRBV28 with TRBJ2-1, with 8 positions matching TRBD2. Per germline, CDR1 MDHEN and CDR2 SYDVKM. Unmatched junction bases numbered 3, after V lost 6 bases and J lost 2 bases. The length of the CDR3 is 14 residues. The CDR3 coding sequence is TGTGCCAGCAGGACTAGCGAAACCTACAATGAGCAGTTCTTC. It translates to CASRTSETYNEQFF.

V is TRBV4-1 and J is TRBJ2-7; D unresolved. The germline gives CDR1 MGHRA, CDR2 YSYEKL. CDR3 length equals 14 residues. Trimming removed 4 bases from V and 2 bases from J, with 12 bases in between. The CDR3 region has the DNA TGCGCCAGCAGCCCCGAGGTAGGAGCCTACGAGCAGTACTTC. It encodes CASSPEVGAYEQYF.

A single count supports this clone. As DNA, the CDR3 is TGTGCCAGCAGCTTCGTCGGGGAGCTGTTTTTT. Translated: CASSFVGELFF. The rearrangement uses TRBV7-9 and TRBJ2-2; D ambiguous. V shed 3 bases and J shed 7 bases, with 3 bases lying between them. This CDR3 is 11 amino acids long. Germline CDR1 reads SEHNR; CDR2 reads FQNEAQ (reference sequence).

For the CDR3, the DNA is TGTGCCAGCAGCTTAGTAGTGACAGGGAGTTTGATGAACACTGAAGCTTTCTTT. It encodes CASSLVVTGSLMNTEAFF. The chain links TRBV7-6 to TRBJ1-1; TRBD1 agrees at 7 bases. The CDR3 has 18 residues. The J segment lost 0 bases and the V segment lost 1 base, leaving 11 bases of the junction unmatched. CDR1 is SGHVS, CDR2 FNYEAQ, per germline.

The chain recombines TRBV20-1 with TRBJ2-1; TRBD2 matches 8 bases. CDR1 and CDR2 from the germline V gene are DFQATT and SNEGSKA (reference sequence). After removal of 5 bases from V and 10 bases from J, the junction contained 4 bases not matched to a gene. The CDR3 consists of 11 residues. CDR3 DNA sequence: TGCAGTGCTCGGGGACTAGGAGAGCAGTTCTTC. It translates to CSARGLGEQFF.

The gene calls are TRBV6-1 and TRBJ2-5; 9 positions agree with TRBD2. Germline values: CDR1 MNHNS, CDR2 SASEGT. The length of the CDR3 is 17 residues. J lost 5 bases, V lost 3 bases, and 13 bases had no gene match. CDR3 protein: CASSESLAGSAGETQYF. The CDR3 nucleotides are TGTGCCAGCAGTGAGTCTCTAGCGGGATCTGCGGGGGAGACCCAGTACTTC.

The chain employs TRBV7-9 and TRBJ2-7; perhaps TRBD2 as D (6 bases). Trimming stripped 3 bases from V and 1 base from J, with 16 bases between. This CDR3 contains 16 residues. Germline CDR1 SEHNR, CDR2 FQNEAQ (reference sequence). The CDR3 DNA follows: TGTGCCAGCAGCTTGAAGATTAGCGGTAATTCCTACGAGCAGTACTTC. Residues: CASSLKISGNSYEQYF.

The V gene is TRBV20-1, the J gene TRBJ1-2; D gene unclear. In germline, CDR1 is DFQATT, CDR2 SNEGSKA (reference sequence). The CDR3 spans 11 residues. The V end was cut by 1 base, the J end by 5 bases, with 5 bases between. In DNA, the CDR3 is TGCAGTGCTAGAGTACAGTATGGCTACACCTTC. This codes for CSARVQYGYTF.

The rearrangement links TRBV2 to TRBJ1-5; perhaps TRBD1 as D (6 bases). V was shortened by 7 bases and J by 1 base, with 8 bases between the two germline ends. Germline-derived CDR1 and CDR2 are SNHLY and FYNNEI. CDR3 length equals 13 residues. The DNA for the CDR3 is TGTGCCAGCATAGGGGGAAGCAATCAGCCCCAGCATTTT. Translating gives CASIGGSNQPQHF.

This chain uses TRBV12-5 with TRBJ1-5, with 7 bases that match TRBD1. This CDR3 spans 17 amino acids. Germline loops: CDR1 LGHNT, CDR2 FRNRAP. With V trimmed by 0 bases and J by 5 bases, 10 bases remained unmatched. This chain's CDR3 is CASGLVTRTGEDQPQHF. The CDR3 bases are TGTGCTAGTGGTTTGGTTACCCGGACAGGCGAGGATCAGCCCCAGCATTTT.

The chain combines TRBV29-1 with TRBJ1-1; D gene uncertain. CDR1 is SQVTM, CDR2 ANQGSEA, per germline. The CDR3 contains 13 residues. The V and J ends lost 3 bases and 6 bases respectively, with 14 bases between them. CDR3 bases: TGCAGCGTTGAGCGGGGAATCGGCGCTGAAGCTTTCTTT. Translating gives CSVERGIGAEAFF.

The rearrangement links TRBV4-2 to TRBJ1-5; perhaps TRBD1 as D (5 bases). Germline V gene lookup returns CDR1 LGHNA and CDR2 YNFKEQ. V was trimmed by 0 bases and J by 6 bases, leaving 12 bases between them. The CDR3 extends over 15 amino acids. The CDR3 spells CASSQDPGGIQPQHF. The CDR3 nucleotides read TGTGCCAGCAGCCAAGATCCTGGGGGGATTCAGCCCCAGCATTTT.